The clone carrying this TCR beta chain was picked up many times. The antigen remains undetermined. The sample belongs to a study of Graves' ophthalmopathy and Graves' hyperthyroidism. V was clipped by 3 bases and J by 5 bases; unmatched bases: 5. The CDR3 has 14 amino acids. Germline CDR1 is SGHNT and CDR2 is YENEEA. The hyperthyroidism patients had a new diagnosis of under 2 months' duration and were aged 18 to 65. Patients with other autoimmune diseases, uncontrolled infections, pregnancy or lactation were excluded. Study-level findings and limits: Most expanded clonotypes in thyroid above 0.001 frequency also showed up in blood. Researchers report that a 13-signature model separated ophthalmopathy from stable hyperthyroidism, posting roughly 90% sensitivity and 75% to 84% specificity.

The sequenced template was RNA, covering the TCR beta CDR3 region. Following a first-round RT-PCR that used HTBI primers, a second-round multiplex PCR was carried out. TCRdb analysed the multiplex PCR reads with MiXCR anew, one entry per CDR3 protein. The top ten clones hold about 4% of a sample with a few hundred thousand distinct CDR3 sequences, less than 40% of them seen once. This TCR derives from an adult man with Graves' hyperthyroidism. The specimen was peripheral blood or thyroid tissue (not recorded which). The chain links TRBV11-3 to TRBJ2-5; 8 positions match TRBD2. The CDR3 DNA follows: TGTGCCAGCAGCTTCGCGGGAGGTTTGGAGACCCAGTACTTC. Translated, it gives CASSFAGGLETQYF.